This T cell receptor beta chain was identified in a study of T cell changes during pregnancy in multiple sclerosis. The V segment lost 0 bases and the J segment 3 bases; nucleotides outside the gene matches: 0. Germline-derived CDR1 and CDR2 are MNHNS and SASEGT. The CDR3 totals 15 residues. Repertoires were generated with immunoSEQ multiplex PCR, while TCRdb's copy carries only in-frame clones and drops some. The table has roughly 27,000 clones, approximately 87% seen once; the top ten hold approximately 8%. The clonotype was recovered from a female donor with multiple sclerosis, enrolled in a pregnancy study. The sequenced sample was CD8+ T cells from peripheral blood mononuclear cells, obtained after pregnancy. The V gene is TRBV6-1, the J gene TRBJ1-3, with TRBD1 identical over 9 bases. CDR3 coding DNA: TGTGCCAGCAGTGAAGCGACAGGGGGTGGAAACACCATATATTTT. Amino acids: CASSEATGGGNTIYF.